Following are 31 T cell receptor beta chains from one sample sequenced in a study of control samples from healthy donors and cancer patients (dated by TCRdb to the early 2020s). Libraries came from the immunoSEQ multiplex PCR assay. TCRdb provides this immuneACCESS table in a form limited to in-frame rearrangements. Some clones are lacking; in checked studies, under half of them reflect an unresolved V gene, and why the rest are absent is not known. This sample comprises approximately 120,000 clones, around nine tenths of them detected only once. Around 17% of the sample goes to the ten largest clones. Sequencing used blood. The receptor source for this set is a woman between 50 and 59 years old in good health.

The V call is TRBV25-1, the J call TRBJ1-2, with D perhaps TRBD1 (5 bases). The CDR3 has 14 residues. Germline lookup yields CDR1 MGHDK and CDR2 SYGVNS. The ends were cut back, 10 bases at V and 8 bases at J, with 23 bases in the middle. Here the CDR3 DNA reads TGTGCCACCACAGCTTTACAGGCTTCGGGCGGCTACACCTTC. Translating it yields CATTALQASGGYTF.

This chain links TRBV20-1 with TRBJ2-5; D remains ambiguous. CDR1 DFQATT and CDR2 SNEGSKA come from the germline V gene (reference sequence). V dropped 1 base and J dropped 5 bases, with 5 bases sitting between them. This CDR3 region has 11 residues. The CDR3 DNA reads TGCAGTGCTAGAGCCAGTGAGACCCAGTACTTC. It codes for CSARASETQYF.

The V and J genes are TRBV7-9 and TRBJ1-5; D is ambiguous. In germline, CDR1 is SEHNR, CDR2 FQNEAQ (reference sequence). V lost 5 bases and J 4 bases, leaving 15 bases between the germline ends. The CDR3 loop spans 15 amino acids. This CDR3 reads CASSPGIWANQPQHF. In nucleotides, the CDR3 is TGTGCCAGCAGCCCCGGTATATGGGCAAATCAGCCCCAGCATTTT. Full variable domain (remainder filled in from reference TRBV7-9 and TRBJ1-5): DTGVSQNPRHKITKRGQNVTFRCDPISEHNRLYWYRQTLGQGPEFLTYFQNEAQLEKSRLLSDRFSAERPKGSFSTLEIQRTEQGDSAMYLCASSPGIWANQPQHFGDGTRLSIL.

This rearrangement joins TRBV4-1 to TRBJ1-6; D uncertain. V was trimmed by 0 bases and J by 4 bases, leaving 13 bases between them. This CDR3 has 17 residues. Germline V CDR1 and CDR2: MGHRA, YSYEKL. CDR3 region: CASSQDRRGSYNSPLHF. The CDR3 nucleotides read TGCGCCAGCAGCCAAGATCGCCGCGGTTCATATAATTCACCCCTCCACTTT.

The CDR3 sequence: CASSFGGGYGYTF. The CDR3, as DNA: TGTGCCAGCAGTTTTGGAGGAGGCTATGGCTACACCTTC. This chain connects TRBV6-5 to TRBJ1-2; D uncertain. V lost 4 bases and J 4 bases, leaving 10 bases between the germline ends. Germline CDR1 is MNHEY and CDR2 is SVGAGI. The CDR3 consists of 13 residues.

The chain combines TRBV9 with TRBJ2-3; D is ambiguous. The V end was cut by 0 bases, the J end by 2 bases, with 10 bases between. The CDR3 runs 15 residues. Germline V gene sequence: CDR1 SGDLS, CDR2 YYNGEE. The CDR3 here is CASSVDARVTDTQYF. In nucleotides, the CDR3 is TGTGCCAGCAGCGTAGACGCCAGAGTCACAGATACGCAGTATTTT.

The chain carries TRBV4-2 and TRBJ2-3, with D perhaps matching TRBD1 or TRBD2 (5 bases each). The CDR3 consists of 16 residues. V lost 6 bases and J lost 2, with 18 bases in between. CDR1 is LGHNA, CDR2 YNFKEQ, per germline. The CDR3 sequence: CASSQNRGGPTDTQYF. CDR3 coding DNA: TGTGCCAGCAGTCAAAACCGGGGCGGGCCCACAGATACGCAGTATTTT.

The genes are TRBV7-2 and TRBJ2-5; 7 nucleotides align to TRBD2. V was pared by 1 base and J by 5 bases, with 10 bases of the junction left unmatched. The CDR3 has 16 residues. Germline CDR1 and CDR2: SGHTA and FQGNSA. CDR3 sequence: CASSLGVGGPGETQYF. The CDR3 nucleotides are TGTGCCAGCAGCTTAGGCGTGGGAGGGCCGGGTGAGACCCAGTACTTC.

The chain is built from TRBV18 and TRBJ2-3; a weak D match, TRBD2 (5 bases). CDR1 is KGHSH, CDR2 LQKENI, per germline. The V and J ends lost 6 bases and 0 bases respectively, with 13 bases between them. The CDR3 extends over 15 amino acids. The CDR3 DNA follows: TGTGCCAGCTCGTCAGGACCGGGGAGCACAGATACGCAGTATTTT. It yields the protein CASSSGPGSTDTQYF.

CDR3 DNA: TGTGCCAGCAGTTCTCCCGGGACAGGGGGAGAAAAACTGTTTTTT. Amino acid sequence: CASSSPGTGGEKLFF. The V gene is TRBV28, the J gene TRBJ1-4; 11 positions agree with TRBD1. There are 15 residues in the CDR3. CDR1 and CDR2 (germline): MDHEN, SYDVKM. V lost 4 bases and J lost 8; bases outside the gene matches: 6.

This clone was observed a handful of times. The chain recombines TRBV9 with TRBJ2-1; 7 nucleotides match TRBD1. Germline V CDR1 and CDR2: SGDLS, YYNGEE. With 2 bases clipped from V and 8 bases from J, the junction kept 10 bases outside the gene matches. The CDR3 is made up of 15 amino acids. The CDR3 DNA is TGTGCCAGCAGCGTCCACGGGACCCAGGGGGATGAGCAGTTCTTC. It specifies CASSVHGTQGDEQFF.

The chain links TRBV6-6 to TRBJ2-3, with TRBD2 matching 11 bases. The CDR3 runs 16 residues. V dropped 6 bases and J dropped 8; count of bases not matched to a gene: 13. Germline values: CDR1 MNHNY, CDR2 SVGAGI (reference sequence). CDR3 DNA sequence: TGTGCCAGCAGAGCGGAGAGGACTAGCGGGCATGGTACGCAGTATTTT. It yields the protein CASRAERTSGHGTQYF.

V and J are TRBV7-3 and TRBJ2-1, with D perhaps given as TRBD1 or TRBD2 (5 bases each). V lost 5 bases, J lost 5 bases, and 16 bases lay in between. The CDR3 loop spans 15 amino acids. Germline values: CDR1 SGHTA, CDR2 FQGTGA. The CDR3 DNA sequence: TGTGCCAGCAGCCCTCGGGACGGCAAAGACAATGAGCAGTTCTTC. Amino acid sequence: CASSPRDGKDNEQFF.

This chain links TRBV5-6 with TRBJ1-6, with D tentatively TRBD1 (5 bases). The V end was cut by 4 bases, the J end by 4 bases, with 12 bases between. The CDR3 runs to 15 residues. Germline CDR1 SGHDT, CDR2 YYEEEE. In DNA, the CDR3 is TGTGCCAGCAGCCACAGGATTCGATATAATTCACCCCTCCACTTT. As protein: CASSHRIRYNSPLHF.

CDR3 sequence: CASSPEGRVDNEQFF. The DNA for the CDR3 is TGTGCCAGCAGCCCCGAGGGAAGAGTGGACAATGAGCAGTTCTTC. The chain joins TRBV9 to TRBJ2-1; D is possibly TRBD2 (5 bases). Germline-derived CDR1 and CDR2 are SGDLS and YYNGEE. The CDR3 is made up of 15 amino acids. The V and J ends lost 4 bases and 5 bases respectively, with 16 bases between them.

This clone was observed a single time. The chain uses TRBV20-1 and TRBJ2-3; D remains unclear. CDR3 length: 14 amino acids. Deletions cut 3 bases from V and 9 bases from J, with 19 bases between. Germline CDR1 DFQATT, CDR2 SNEGSKA (reference sequence). CDR3 coding DNA: TGCAGTGCTAGTGGCGGATTTGGTGCGGAGACGCAGTATTTT. Encoded protein: CSASGGFGAETQYF.

This chain uses TRBV11-2 with TRBJ1-1; D remains ambiguous. V was pared by 2 bases and J by 5 bases, with 6 bases between. CDR1 and CDR2 from the germline V gene are SGHAT and FQNNGV. This CDR3 is built from 12 residues. The CDR3 nucleotides are TGTGCCAGCAGCTTATGGGAGACTGAAGCTTTCTTT. It codes for CASSLWETEAFF.

This clone was found once. The rearrangement joins TRBV11-2 to TRBJ1-5, with D unresolved. This CDR3 contains 14 residues. V lost 3 bases, J lost 3 bases, and 9 bases lay in between. The germline gives CDR1 SGHAT, CDR2 FQNNGV. CDR3 protein: CASSFHRDNQPQHF. CDR3 DNA: TGTGCCAGCAGCTTCCACCGGGACAATCAGCCCCAGCATTTT.

The rearrangement uses TRBV25-1 and TRBJ1-4; perhaps TRBD1 as D (5 bases). Trimming removed 6 bases from V and 0 bases from J, with 17 bases in between. The CDR3 is 17 amino acids. CDR1 is MGHDK and CDR2 is SYGVNS in the germline V gene. The CDR3 reads CASRRDLRPATNEKLFF. Written as DNA, the CDR3 is TGTGCCAGCAGGCGGGACCTTCGACCCGCAACTAATGAAAAACTGTTTTTT.

The chain combines TRBV12-3 or TRBV12-4 with TRBJ1-2; D might be TRBD1 (5 bases). The CDR3 is 12 residues long. CDR3 coding DNA: TGTGGGTCTACCTACTCACGGGGCGGCTACACCTTC. Residues: CGSTYSRGGYTF.

V gene TRBV6-5 combines with J gene TRBJ1-1; D uncertain. Trimming stripped 4 bases from V and 6 bases from J, with 6 bases between. CDR3 length: 11 amino acids. Germline V gene data show CDR1 as MNHEY and CDR2 as SVGAGI. The CDR3 DNA sequence: TGTGCCAGCAGTTCTGGCTCTGAAGCTTTCTTT. It encodes CASSSGSEAFF.

The chain uses TRBV7-3 and TRBJ2-1; no reliable D call. The CDR3 sequence is 19 residues long. Trimming took 1 base from V and 0 from J, leaving 19 bases between them. Germline CDR1 and CDR2: SGHTA and FQGTGA. CDR3 coding DNA: TGTGCCAGCAGCTTAATGCGCAGTGCCGGCCGCAGCTCCTACAATGAGCAGTTCTTC. Translated: CASSLMRSAGRSSYNEQFF.

CDR3 in amino acids: CASSLGGGRNQPQHF. The CDR3 DNA is TGTGCCAGCAGCTTGGGGGGTGGCCGCAATCAGCCCCAGCATTTT. The gene calls are TRBV5-6 and TRBJ1-5; D remains unclear. V shed 0 bases and J shed 2 bases, with 9 bases lying between them. In germline, CDR1 is SGHDT, CDR2 YYEEEE. CDR3 length: 15 amino acids.

This clone occurred once. The rearrangement joins TRBV5-6 to TRBJ2-1, with TRBD2 matching over 9 bases. The CDR3 is 15 amino acids. Germline V gene sequence: CDR1 SGHDT, CDR2 YYEEEE. Losses at the gene ends were 4 bases for V and 3 bases for J; bases not matched to a gene: 5. The CDR3 reads CASSPMTSGYNEQFF. CDR3 sequence (DNA): TGTGCCAGCAGCCCCATGACTAGCGGCTACAATGAGCAGTTCTTC. Variable domain in full (rest from reference TRBV5-6 and TRBJ2-1): DAGVTQSPTHLIKTRGQQVTLRCSPKSGHDTVSWYQQALGQGPQFIFQYYEEEERQRGNFPDRFSGHQFPNYSSELNVNALLLGDSALYLCASSPMTSGYNEQFFGPGTRLTVL.

CDR3 region: CASSLTAGQETQYF. DNA for the CDR3: TGCGCCAGCAGCTTAACAGCGGGGCAGGAGACCCAGTACTTC. V gene TRBV5-1 combines with J gene TRBJ2-5; 7 bases align to TRBD2. V dropped 2 bases and J dropped 5; count of bases not matched to a gene: 6. CDR3 length: 14 residues. The germline CDR1 and CDR2 sequences are SGHRS and YFSETQ.

This clone was picked up one time. This chain uses TRBV12-3 or TRBV12-4 with TRBJ2-7; D gene unclear. This CDR3 contains 13 residues. Trimming stripped 6 bases from V and 3 bases from J, with 12 bases between. CDR3: CASSPADVYEQYF. The CDR3 DNA is TGTGCCAGCAGCCCCGCGGATGTCTACGAGCAGTACTTC.

The gene calls are TRBV4-3 and TRBJ2-1, with a tentative D call TRBD2 (5 bases). Per the germline V gene, CDR1 is LGHNA and CDR2 is YSLEER. The length of the CDR3 is 15 residues. V was pared by 0 bases and J by 6 bases, with 12 bases between. CDR3 protein: CASSQDGDSPNEQFF. CDR3 DNA sequence: TGCGCCAGCAGCCAAGACGGGGATTCGCCCAATGAGCAGTTCTTC.

This clone came up a few times. The rearrangement links TRBV9 to TRBJ1-6; no definite D call. CDR1 and CDR2 (germline): SGDLS, YYNGEE. The CDR3 spans 14 residues. The ends were cut back, 4 bases at V and 5 bases at J, with 10 bases in the middle. CDR3 sequence (DNA): TGTGCCAGCAGCTCCCAGGTCAATAATTCACCCCTCCACTTT. This sequence encodes CASSSQVNNSPLHF.

The chain is built from TRBV9 and TRBJ2-2; D assignment may be TRBD1 or TRBD2 (5 bases each). The CDR3 runs to 14 residues. With 3 bases removed from V and 6 bases from J, the gap between germline ends came to 12 bases. CDR1 and CDR2 (germline): SGDLS, YYNGEE. The CDR3 coding sequence is TGTGCCAGCAGCGGGCTCCGGGGCTCCGGGGAGCTGTTTTTT. This codes for CASSGLRGSGELFF.

The CDR3 DNA sequence: TGTGCCAGCAGTTACGGGGGACAGATTAACACTGAAGCTTTCTTT. Amino acids: CASSYGGQINTEAFF. V and J are TRBV6-5 and TRBJ1-1; TRBD1 matches 7 bases. Trimming removed 2 bases from V and 2 bases from J; junction bases left unmatched: 5. This CDR3 has 15 amino acids. CDR1 and CDR2 (germline): MNHEY, SVGAGI.

The chain combines TRBV2 with TRBJ1-3; a weak D match, TRBD1 (5 bases). Trimming took off 6 bases at V and 0 bases at J, with 12 bases between the two ends. Germline-derived CDR1 and CDR2 are SNHLY and FYNNEI. This CDR3 contains 15 residues. The CDR3 DNA reads as TGTGCCAGCAGAGGCAGGGTTTCCTCTGGAAACACCATATATTTT. This sequence encodes CASRGRVSSGNTIYF.